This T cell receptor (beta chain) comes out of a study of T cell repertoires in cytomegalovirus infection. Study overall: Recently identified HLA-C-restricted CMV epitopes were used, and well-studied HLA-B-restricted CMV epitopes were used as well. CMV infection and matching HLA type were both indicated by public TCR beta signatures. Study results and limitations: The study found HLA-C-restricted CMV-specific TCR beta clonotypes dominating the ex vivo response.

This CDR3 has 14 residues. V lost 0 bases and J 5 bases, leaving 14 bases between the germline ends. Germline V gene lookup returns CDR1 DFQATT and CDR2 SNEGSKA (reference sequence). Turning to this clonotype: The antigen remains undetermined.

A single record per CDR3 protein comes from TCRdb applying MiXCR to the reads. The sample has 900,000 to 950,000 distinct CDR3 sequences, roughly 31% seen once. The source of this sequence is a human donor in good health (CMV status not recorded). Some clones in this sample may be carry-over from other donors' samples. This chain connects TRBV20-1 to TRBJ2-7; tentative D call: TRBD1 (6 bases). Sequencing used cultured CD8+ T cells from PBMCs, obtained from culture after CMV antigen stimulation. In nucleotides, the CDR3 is TGCAGTGCTAGAGATAGGGGGAGTAGTAACGAGCAGTACTTC. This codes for CSARDRGSSNEQYF.